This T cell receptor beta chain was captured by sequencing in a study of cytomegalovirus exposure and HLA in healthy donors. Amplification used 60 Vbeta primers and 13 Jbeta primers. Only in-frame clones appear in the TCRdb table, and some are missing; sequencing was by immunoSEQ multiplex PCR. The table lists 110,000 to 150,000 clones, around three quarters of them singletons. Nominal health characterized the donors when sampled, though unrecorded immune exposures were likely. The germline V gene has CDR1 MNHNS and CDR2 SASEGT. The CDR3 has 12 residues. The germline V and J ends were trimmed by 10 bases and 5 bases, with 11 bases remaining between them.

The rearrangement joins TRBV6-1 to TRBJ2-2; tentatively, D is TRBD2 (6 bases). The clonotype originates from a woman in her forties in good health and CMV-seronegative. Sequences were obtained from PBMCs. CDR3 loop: CAIPAGTGELFF. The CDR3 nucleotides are TGTGCCATCCCCGCGGGGACCGGGGAGCTGTTTTTT.